This T cell receptor beta chain appears in the sequencing data of a study of beta chain features in type 1 diabetes. Isolated RNA was reverse transcribed in full, so expressed TCRB transcripts were sequenced. Sequencing was performed with immunoSEQ multiplex PCR; in TCRdb, only in-frame clones are kept and a portion is missing. The repertoire includes approximately 130,000 clones, 15% to 20% of them detected once, and 2% to 3% sits in the top ten. Sorting of CD4+ naive, central memory, regulatory and stem cell-like memory cells was performed via CD45RO/CCR7/CD25/CD127/CD95/CD27. On this clone itself: The antigen is undetermined.

Findings of the study overall: The question of HLA type influencing TCRB rearrangement was one that remained unresolved here. Sequencing the cDNA could make cells with high TCR expression show up more than they should. Type 1 diabetes patients had TCRB CDR3s that were shorter (moderately but significantly so) in all four CD4+ subsets. More deletions and fewer insertions at VDJ junctions were found in patients with type 1 diabetes.

The receptor was derived from a man between 18 and 29 years old with type 1 diabetes. The sequenced material came from central memory CD4+ T cells from blood.

The CDR3 sequence is CASSSPPGQGSHNEQFF. DNA of the CDR3: TGTGCCAGCAGCTCCCCGCCGGGACAGGGGTCGCACAATGAGCAGTTCTTC. This chain joins TRBV7-2 and TRBJ2-1; 10 bases line up with TRBD1. The germline V gene has CDR1 SGHTA and CDR2 FQGNSA. There are 17 residues in the CDR3. Trimming took 4 bases from V and 5 from J; bases not matched to a gene: 11.